These 23 T cell receptor beta chains were all obtained from the same sample, sequenced in a study of T cells after yellow fever vaccination (dated by TCRdb to the late 2010s). The meaning of the sample's treatment or condition label: live attenuated yellow fever vaccine strain. The library was produced with 5' RACE. This sample was sequenced with an Illumina HiSeq 2500. The public reads were run again by TCRdb, first through fastp at Q25 and then through MiXCR, and only productive beta chains were kept. Merged by CDR3 protein, the rows form single entries marked with the most common genes and DNA. The sample table shows about 360,000 distinct CDR3 sequences, and around 6.5% are seen once. In total, the top ten clones hold 15% of the sample. Sequenced material: PBMCs, taken 5 days after the yellow fever booster vaccination. The origin of the receptors is a man under 40 who received the YFV17D yellow fever vaccine.

As to this clonotype: A much larger clone lies one base from this, so it may be a read error. The chain is built from TRBV9 and TRBJ2-1; 7 bases are shared with TRBD1. Germline CDR1 is SGDLS and CDR2 is YYNGEE. This CDR3 spans 15 amino acids. CDR3 coding DNA: TGTGCCAGCCGCGTAGCAGGGGGTCCCTACAATGAGCAGTTCTTC. Protein product: CASRVAGGPYNEQFF.

This clonotype has more than one count but fewer than ten. The J gene is TRBJ2-7, the V gene TRBV7-2; 7 bases line up with TRBD1. Germline V CDR1 and CDR2: SGHTA, FQGNSA. The CDR3 runs 15 residues. The V segment lost 1 base and the J segment 4 bases; nucleotides outside the gene matches: 7. The CDR3 bases are TGTGCCAGCAGCTTAGGAGGGGGCCGGTTTTACGAGCAGTACTTC. It is translated as CASSLGGGRFYEQYF.

This clonotype appeared a few times. The V gene is TRBV3-1, the J gene TRBJ2-2, with 13 positions matching TRBD2. The CDR3 is 15 amino acids. Germline loops: CDR1 LGHDT, CDR2 YNNKEL (reference sequence). The ends lost 8 bases at V and 5 bases at J; junction bases unmatched: 5. CDR3 sequence reads: CASESTSGRTGELFF. CDR3 sequence (DNA): TGTGCCAGCGAATCGACTAGCGGGAGGACCGGGGAGCTGTTTTTT.

This clonotype was seen repeatedly, ten times or more. In DNA form, the CDR3 reads TGTGCCAGCAGTTCTCCGGGGCGGGGTGAGACCCAGTACTTC. It specifies CASSSPGRGETQYF. This rearrangement joins TRBV6-5 to TRBJ2-5; D is perhaps TRBD2 (6 bases). The CDR3 contains 14 residues. Germline CDR1 and CDR2: MNHEY and SVGAGI. V gave up 4 bases and J gave up 5 bases, with 14 bases separating them.

This clonotype showed up many times. This chain links TRBV20-1 with TRBJ1-5; a weak D match, TRBD1 (6 bases). Trimming removed 0 bases at V and 7 bases at J, with 13 bases between. The CDR3 covers 14 residues. CDR1 is DFQATT and CDR2 is SNEGSKA in the germline V gene (reference sequence). For the CDR3, the DNA is TGCAGTGCTAGAGATGGGGGGCCGTGGCAGCCCCAGCATTTT. Encoded protein: CSARDGGPWQPQHF.

This chain joins TRBV6-5 and TRBJ2-7; 10 bases match TRBD1. The CDR3 sequence is 14 residues long. Unmatched junction bases numbered 0, after V lost 0 bases and J lost 4 bases. Looked up from germline, CDR1 is MNHEY and CDR2 is SVGAGI. Here the CDR3 DNA reads TGTGCCAGCAGTTACTCGGGACAGGGGTACGAGCAGTACTTC. This gives the protein CASSYSGQGYEQYF.

This clonotype was seen many times. The genes are TRBV4-3 and TRBJ2-5; 9 bases align to TRBD2. The germline V gene encodes CDR1 LGHNA and CDR2 YSLEER. With V trimmed by 3 bases and J by 4 bases, 6 bases remained unmatched. The CDR3 is 15 amino acids. The CDR3 DNA follows: TGCGCCAGCAGCCAGAGGGAACTAGCGGGAGAGACCCAGTACTTC. It specifies CASSQRELAGETQYF.

CDR3 in DNA: TGTGCCTACACCCCAGGGGCCCTTTCCACAGATACGCAGTATTTT. Protein sequence: CAYTPGALSTDTQYF. This chain links TRBV30 with TRBJ2-3; D is perhaps TRBD1 (6 bases). CDR1 is GTSNPN and CDR2 is SVGIG in the germline V gene (reference sequence). V was trimmed by 7 bases and J by 2 bases, leaving 19 bases between them. The CDR3 covers 15 residues.

This clonotype has more than one count but fewer than ten. CDR3 residues: CAIRTGTGEPYTEAFF. The DNA for the CDR3 is TGTGCCATCAGAACCGGGACAGGGGAACCTTACACTGAAGCTTTCTTT. V is TRBV10-3 and J is TRBJ1-1; 10 bases are shared with TRBD1. Germline CDR1 is ENHRY and CDR2 is SYGVKD. CDR3 size: 16 residues. With 6 bases clipped from V and 3 bases from J, the junction kept 10 bases outside the gene matches.

This clonotype has a count of ten or more. The genes are TRBV5-1 and TRBJ2-7; 7 nucleotides line up with TRBD1. CDR1 and CDR2 (germline): SGHRS, YFSETQ. The J segment lost 3 bases and the V segment lost 2 bases, leaving 5 bases of the junction unmatched. CDR3 length: 14 amino acids. In DNA form, the CDR3 reads TGCGCCAGCAGCTTACAGGGGAGAGACTACGAGCAGTACTTC. This sequence encodes CASSLQGRDYEQYF. Full variable domain (rest looked up from reference TRBV5-1 and TRBJ2-7): KAGVTQTPRYLIKTRGQQVTLSCSPISGHRSVSWYQQTPGQGLQFLFEYFSETQRNKGNFPGRFSGRQFSNSRSEMNVSTLELGDSALYLCASSLQGRDYEQYFGPGTRLTVT.

This chain uses TRBV7-2 with TRBJ2-3, with 10 bases identical to TRBD2. Germline assignment: CDR1 SGHTA and CDR2 FQGNSA. This CDR3 comprises 17 residues. V was pared by 1 base and J by 5 bases, with 9 bases of the junction left unmatched. The CDR3 sequence is CASSLGRSGRSLDTQYF. CDR3 sequence (DNA): TGTGCCAGCAGCTTAGGCCGTAGCGGGAGGAGTTTAGATACGCAGTATTTT.

In this sample, this clonotype turned up many times. The chain couples TRBV20-1 to TRBJ2-3; 7 nucleotides line up with TRBD1. Trimming removed 5 bases from V and 3 bases from J; junction bases left unmatched: 8. This CDR3 has 14 residues. The germline V gene has CDR1 DFQATT and CDR2 SNEGSKA (reference sequence). The CDR3 sequence is CSAPTGSWTDTQYF. The CDR3, as DNA: TGCAGTGCTCCGACAGGGTCTTGGACAGATACGCAGTATTTT.

V and J are TRBV5-1 and TRBJ2-3; tentatively, D is TRBD2 (7 bases). The CDR3 totals 16 residues. CDR1 SGHRS and CDR2 YFSETQ come from the germline V gene. Deletions cut 0 bases from V and 4 bases from J, with 15 bases between. The CDR3 spells CASSLARSGGADTQYF. The CDR3 coding sequence is TGCGCCAGCAGCTTGGCCAGGTCGGGGGGCGCAGATACGCAGTATTTT.

This clonotype has a count of ten or more. The gene calls are TRBV11-2 and TRBJ2-1; D uncertain. Between the trimmed V and J ends, which lost 2 bases and 7 bases, there was a span of 9 bases. The CDR3 has 13 amino acids. CDR1 SGHAT and CDR2 FQNNGV come from the germline V gene. CDR3 amino acids: CASSLSRKNEQFF. As DNA, the CDR3 is TGTGCCAGCAGCTTAAGTCGCAAGAATGAGCAGTTCTTC. The whole variable domain, filled in from reference TRBV11-2 and TRBJ2-1, reads EAGVAQSPRYKIIEKRQSVAFWCNPISGHATLYWYQQILGQGPKLLIQFQNNGVVDDSQLPKDRFSAERLKGVDSTLKIQPAKLEDSAVYLCASSLSRKNEQFFGPGTRLTVL.

This clonotype was seen a few times. CDR3 loop: CASSLGDSPAYEQYF. In nucleotides, the CDR3 is TGTGCCAGCAGCTTAGGGGACAGTCCGGCCTACGAGCAGTACTTC. The J gene is TRBJ2-7, the V gene TRBV7-2; 7 bases are a match to TRBD1. V gave up 1 base and J gave up 2 bases; unmatched junction bases: 5. CDR3 size: 15 residues. In germline, CDR1 is SGHTA, CDR2 FQGNSA. The variable domain in full, completed from reference TRBV7-2 and TRBJ2-7, reads GAGVSQSPSNKVTEKGKDVELRCDPISGHTALYWYRQSLGQGLEFLIYFQGNSAPDKSGLPSDRFSAERTGGSVSTLTIQRTQQEDSAVYLCASSLGDSPAYEQYFGPGTRLTVT.

Only a few counts were recorded for this clonotype. V usage is TRBV6-5 and J usage is TRBJ2-1, with TRBD2 identical over 12 bases. Trimming cost V 3 bases and J 8 bases; bases outside gene matches: 11. The germline gives CDR1 MNHEY, CDR2 SVGAGI. CDR3 length: 17 amino acids. The CDR3 is CASSYSRRLAGVHEQFF. The CDR3 coding sequence is TGTGCCAGCAGTTATTCCCGTCGACTAGCGGGAGTTCATGAGCAGTTCTTC.

At least ten counts were recorded for this clonotype. The chain recombines TRBV6-5 with TRBJ1-2, with D uncertain. V lost 8 bases and J lost 0, with 7 bases in between. Per germline, CDR1 MNHEY and CDR2 SVGAGI. The CDR3 loop spans 12 amino acids. The CDR3 nucleotides are TGTGCCAGCGCGGGGACTAACTATGGCTACACCTTC. Protein sequence: CASAGTNYGYTF.

This clonotype was seen only a few times. The chain links TRBV10-2 to TRBJ2-3; D perhaps matches TRBD1 (6 bases). V was clipped by 2 bases and J by 2 bases, with 14 bases between them. CDR3 size: 16 residues. Germline V gene lookup returns CDR1 WSHSY and CDR2 SAAADI. The CDR3 DNA reads as TGCGCCAGCAGTGAGAACAGGGAAGGGGTCACAGATACGCAGTATTTT. Protein product: CASSENREGVTDTQYF.

This clonotype was detected only a few times. This sequence joins TRBV20-1 and TRBJ1-5, with D hard to call. In germline, CDR1 is DFQATT, CDR2 SNEGSKA (reference sequence). Trimming stripped 6 bases from V and 6 bases from J, with 21 bases between. The CDR3 loop spans 15 amino acids. In DNA form, the CDR3 reads TGCAGTGCCCGACGTCGTGGAGGGAGGACTCAGCCCCAGCATTTT. Protein product: CSARRRGGRTQPQHF.

This clonotype was recorded a few times. The rearrangement joins TRBV19 to TRBJ1-2; D remains unclear. CDR3 length equals 16 residues. Germline CDR1 and CDR2: LNHDA and SQIVND (reference sequence). With 6 bases removed from V and 0 bases from J, the gap between germline ends came to 17 bases. CDR3 coding DNA: TGTGCCAGTAGCCGCCGTTTGGACTCGGCTAACTATGGCTACACCTTC. It codes for CASSRRLDSANYGYTF.

This clonotype was recorded many times. The J gene is TRBJ2-1, the V gene TRBV7-2; D gene uncertain. Trimming pared 5 bases from V and 10 bases from J, leaving 15 bases between. Germline V gives CDR1 SGHTA, CDR2 FQGNSA. This CDR3 comprises 13 residues. The chain's CDR3 is CASSTRGVTEQFF. The CDR3 coding sequence is TGTGCCAGCAGCACACGAGGCGTCACAGAGCAGTTCTTC.

This clonotype was detected ten times or more. This chain uses TRBV29-1 with TRBJ2-3, with 11 bases matching TRBD2. Losses at the gene ends were 4 bases for V and 0 bases for J; bases not matched to a gene: 3. Germline lookup yields CDR1 SQVTM and CDR2 ANQGSEA. The CDR3 spans 15 residues. The CDR3 DNA reads as TGCAGCGTTGTGACTAGCGGGACTAGCACAGATACGCAGTATTTT. This encodes CSVVTSGTSTDTQYF.

The sample holds many counts of this clonotype. The V gene is TRBV5-1, the J gene TRBJ1-5; D is perhaps TRBD1 (5 bases). This CDR3 is 16 amino acids long. V was cut by 4 bases and J by 5 bases, with 19 bases left in between. Germline values: CDR1 SGHRS, CDR2 YFSETQ. As DNA, the CDR3 is TGCGCCAGCAGCCCAGACGGGACTCCCGTAGATCAGCCCCAGCATTTT. It yields the protein CASSPDGTPVDQPQHF.